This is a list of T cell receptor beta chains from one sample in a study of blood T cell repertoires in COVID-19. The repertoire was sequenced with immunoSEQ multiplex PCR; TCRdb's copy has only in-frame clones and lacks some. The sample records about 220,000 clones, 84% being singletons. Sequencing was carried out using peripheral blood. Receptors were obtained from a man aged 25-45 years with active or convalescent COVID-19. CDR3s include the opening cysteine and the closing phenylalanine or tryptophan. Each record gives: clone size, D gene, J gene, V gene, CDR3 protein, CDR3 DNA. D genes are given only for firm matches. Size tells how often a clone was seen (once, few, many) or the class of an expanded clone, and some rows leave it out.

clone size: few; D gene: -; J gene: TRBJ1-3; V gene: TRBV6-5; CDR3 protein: CASRPGELGGNTIYF; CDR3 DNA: TGTGCCAGCAGACCAGGGGAGTTAGGTGGAAACACCATATATTTT
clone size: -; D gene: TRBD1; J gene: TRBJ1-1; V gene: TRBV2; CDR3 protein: CATTQGANTEAFF; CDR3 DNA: TGTGCCACCACACAGGGGGCGAACACTGAAGCTTTCTTT
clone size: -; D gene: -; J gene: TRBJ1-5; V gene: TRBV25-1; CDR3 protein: CASSPVSNQPQHF; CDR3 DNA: TGTGCCAGCAGCCCCGTTAGCAATCAGCCCCAGCATTTT
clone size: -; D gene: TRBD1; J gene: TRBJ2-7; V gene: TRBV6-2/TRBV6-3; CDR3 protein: CASSDLGQDFTYEQYF; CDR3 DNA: TGTGCCAGCAGTGACCTGGGACAGGACTTTACCTACGAGCAGTACTTC
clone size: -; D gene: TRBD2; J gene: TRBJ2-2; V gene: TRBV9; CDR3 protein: CASSSPSGRANTGELFF; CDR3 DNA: TGTGCCAGCAGCTCCCCTAGCGGGAGGGCGAACACCGGGGAGCTGTTTTTT
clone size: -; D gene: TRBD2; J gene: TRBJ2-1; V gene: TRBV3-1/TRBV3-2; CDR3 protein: CASSQDGWGRAPNEQFF; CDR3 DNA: TGTGCCAGCAGCCAAGATGGATGGGGGAGGGCCCCGAATGAGCAGTTCTTC
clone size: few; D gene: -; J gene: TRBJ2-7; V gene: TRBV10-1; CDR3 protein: CASSSGYEQYF; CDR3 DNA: TGCGCCAGCAGCTCAGGGTACGAGCAGTACTTC
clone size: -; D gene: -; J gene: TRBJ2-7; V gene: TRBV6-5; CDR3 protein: CASKTQSYEQYF; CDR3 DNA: TGTGCCAGCAAGACTCAATCCTACGAGCAGTACTTC
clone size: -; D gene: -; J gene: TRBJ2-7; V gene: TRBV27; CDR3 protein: CASAEVLAAGYEQYF; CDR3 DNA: TGTGCCAGCGCCGAGGTGCTCGCAGCCGGCTACGAGCAGTACTTC
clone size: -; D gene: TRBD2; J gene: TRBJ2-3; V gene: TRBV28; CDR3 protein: CASSSTSAHTDTQYF; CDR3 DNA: TGTGCCAGCAGTTCAACTAGCGCACACACAGATACGCAGTATTTT
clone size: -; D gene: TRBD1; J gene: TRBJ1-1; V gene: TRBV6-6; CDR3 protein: CASSTDRGWDTEAFF; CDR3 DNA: TGTGCCAGCAGTACTGACAGGGGATGGGACACTGAAGCTTTCTTT
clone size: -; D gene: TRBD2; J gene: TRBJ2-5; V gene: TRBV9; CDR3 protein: CASSRRTSPGETQYF; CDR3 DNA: TGTGCCAGCAGCCGTAGGACTAGCCCCGGGGAGACCCAGTACTTC
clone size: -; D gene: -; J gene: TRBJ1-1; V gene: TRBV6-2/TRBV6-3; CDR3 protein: CASSWGPLNTEAFF; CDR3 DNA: TGTGCCAGCAGCTGGGGGCCACTGAACACTGAAGCTTTCTTT
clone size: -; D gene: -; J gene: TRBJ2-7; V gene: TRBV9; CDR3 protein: CASSVGESGSYEQYF; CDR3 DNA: TGTGCCAGCAGCGTAGGAGAGTCGGGAAGCTACGAGCAGTACTTC
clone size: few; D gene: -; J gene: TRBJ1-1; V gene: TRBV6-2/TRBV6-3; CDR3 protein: CASSYLGGTEAFF; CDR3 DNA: TGTGCCAGCAGTTACCTGGGGGGGACTGAAGCTTTCTTT
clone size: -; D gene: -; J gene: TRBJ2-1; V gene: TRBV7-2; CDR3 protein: CASSYARDFQFF; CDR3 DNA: TGTGCCAGCAGTTATGCCCGGGACTTTCAGTTCTTC
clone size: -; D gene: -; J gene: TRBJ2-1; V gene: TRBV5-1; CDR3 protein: CASRLASYNEQFF; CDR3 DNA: TGCGCCAGCAGACTAGCCTCCTACAATGAGCAGTTCTTC
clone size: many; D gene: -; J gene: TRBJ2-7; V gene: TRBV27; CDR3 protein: CASSLAFQGYEQYF; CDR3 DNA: TGTGCCAGCAGTTTGGCCTTCCAGGGTTACGAGCAGTACTTC
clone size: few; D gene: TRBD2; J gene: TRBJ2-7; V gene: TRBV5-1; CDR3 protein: CASSGLAGGYEQYF; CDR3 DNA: TGCGCCAGCAGCGGACTAGCGGGGGGCTACGAGCAGTACTTC
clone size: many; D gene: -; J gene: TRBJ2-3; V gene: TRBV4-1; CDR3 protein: CASSQSNTDTQYF; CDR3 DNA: TGCGCCAGCAGCCAATCCAACACAGATACGCAGTATTTT
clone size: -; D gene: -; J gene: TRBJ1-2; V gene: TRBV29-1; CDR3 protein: CSVVWGHGGYTF; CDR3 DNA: TGCAGCGTCGTCTGGGGCCATGGGGGCTACACCTTC
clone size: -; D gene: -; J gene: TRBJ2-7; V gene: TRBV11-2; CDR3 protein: CASSPSSGGDEQYF; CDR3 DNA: TGTGCCAGCAGCCCCTCGTCGGGCGGGGACGAGCAGTACTTC
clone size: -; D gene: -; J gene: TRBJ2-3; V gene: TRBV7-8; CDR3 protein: CASSLVDTDTQYF; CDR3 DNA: TGTGCCAGCAGCTTAGTAGACACAGATACGCAGTATTTT
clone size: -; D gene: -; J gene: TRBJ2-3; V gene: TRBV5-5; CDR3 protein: CASSFEASTDTQYF; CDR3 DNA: TGTGCCAGCAGCTTTGAGGCTAGCACAGATACGCAGTATTTT
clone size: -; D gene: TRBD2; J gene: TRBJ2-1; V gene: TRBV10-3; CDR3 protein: CAISGLADLYNEQFF; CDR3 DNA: TGTGCCATCAGCGGACTAGCCGACCTATACAATGAGCAGTTCTTC
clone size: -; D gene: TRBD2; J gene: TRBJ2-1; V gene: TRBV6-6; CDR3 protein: CASSYGGAGGYNEQFF; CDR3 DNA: TGTGCCAGCAGTTACGGGGGAGCGGGGGGTTACAATGAGCAGTTCTTC
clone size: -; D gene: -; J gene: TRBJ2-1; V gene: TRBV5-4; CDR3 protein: CASRRLVSDSYNEQFF; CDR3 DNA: TGTGCCAGCAGACGTCTGGTTAGCGACTCCTACAATGAGCAGTTCTTC
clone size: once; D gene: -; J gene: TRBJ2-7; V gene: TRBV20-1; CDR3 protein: CSASYRDPSYEQYF; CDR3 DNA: TGCAGTGCTAGTTACAGGGACCCTTCCTACGAGCAGTACTTC
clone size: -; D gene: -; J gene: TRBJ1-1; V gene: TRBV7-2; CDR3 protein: CAIRQYRNTEAFF; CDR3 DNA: TGTGCCATAAGACAGTATCGGAACACTGAAGCTTTCTTT
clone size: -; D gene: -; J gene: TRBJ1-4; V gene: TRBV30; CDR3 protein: CAWSVRGVRGWATNEKLFF; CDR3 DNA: TGTGCCTGGAGTGTACGGGGGGTCAGGGGTTGGGCAACTAATGAAAAACTGTTTTTT
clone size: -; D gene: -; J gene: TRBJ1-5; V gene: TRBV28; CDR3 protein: CASRPSGVGDQPQHF; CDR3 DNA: TGTGCCAGCAGACCAAGCGGGGTGGGGGATCAGCCCCAGCATTTT
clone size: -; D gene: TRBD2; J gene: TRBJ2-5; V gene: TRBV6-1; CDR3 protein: CASSEESGGAETQYF; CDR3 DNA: TGTGCCAGCAGTGAAGAAAGCGGGGGGGCAGAGACCCAGTACTTC
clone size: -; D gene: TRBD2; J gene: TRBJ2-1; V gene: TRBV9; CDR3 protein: CASNGGSGYNEQFF; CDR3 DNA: TGTGCCAGCAACGGCGGGAGCGGCTACAATGAGCAGTTCTTC
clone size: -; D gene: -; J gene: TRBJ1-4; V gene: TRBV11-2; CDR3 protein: CASSPGQTATNEKLFF; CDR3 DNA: TGTGCCAGCAGCCCCGGACAGACTGCAACTAATGAAAAACTGTTTTTT
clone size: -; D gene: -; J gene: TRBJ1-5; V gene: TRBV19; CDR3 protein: CASRGPGPLHQPQHF; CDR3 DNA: TGTGCCAGTAGGGGGCCGGGCCCTCTCCATCAGCCCCAGCATTTT
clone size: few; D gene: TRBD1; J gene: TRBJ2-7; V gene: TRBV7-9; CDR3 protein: CASSSGTGTLYEQYF; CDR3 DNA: TGTGCCAGCAGCTCCGGGACAGGGACTCTCTACGAGCAGTACTTC
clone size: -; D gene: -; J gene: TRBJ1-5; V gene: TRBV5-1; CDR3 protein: CASSLQGEGSKPQHF; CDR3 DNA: TGCGCCAGCAGCTTACAGGGTGAGGGAAGTAAGCCCCAGCATTTT
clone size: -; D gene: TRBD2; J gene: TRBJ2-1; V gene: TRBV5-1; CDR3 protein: CASSYGGGQLDEQFF; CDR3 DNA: TGCGCCAGCAGCTACGGGGGAGGGCAATTAGATGAGCAGTTCTTC
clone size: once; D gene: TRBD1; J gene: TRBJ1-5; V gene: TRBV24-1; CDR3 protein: CATSDAGTGTSQPQHF; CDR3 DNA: TGTGCCACCAGTGATGCCGGGACAGGGACCTCTCAGCCCCAGCATTTT
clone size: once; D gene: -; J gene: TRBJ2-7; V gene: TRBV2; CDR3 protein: CASSPPVSSYEQYF; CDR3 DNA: TGTGCCAGCAGCCCCCCGGTGAGCTCCTACGAGCAGTACTTC
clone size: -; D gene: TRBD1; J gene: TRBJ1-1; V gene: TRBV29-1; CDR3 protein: CSVEGTGGRMNTEAFF; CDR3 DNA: TGCAGCGTTGAAGGGACAGGGGGGAGAATGAACACTGAAGCTTTCTTT
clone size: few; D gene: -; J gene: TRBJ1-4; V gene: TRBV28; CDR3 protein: CASNTGEKLFF; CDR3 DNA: TGTGCCAGCAATACAGGCGAAAAACTGTTTTTT
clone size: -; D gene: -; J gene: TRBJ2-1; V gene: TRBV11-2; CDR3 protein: CASSSLLAGANNEQFF; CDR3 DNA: TGTGCCAGCAGCTCCTTATTGGCGGGGGCAAACAATGAGCAGTTCTTC
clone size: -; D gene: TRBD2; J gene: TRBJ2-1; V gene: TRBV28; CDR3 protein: CASSSPGAGAYNEQFF; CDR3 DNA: TGTGCCAGCAGTAGCCCTGGGGCGGGAGCCTACAATGAGCAGTTCTTC
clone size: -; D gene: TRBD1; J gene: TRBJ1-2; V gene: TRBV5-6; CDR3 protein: CASSSPGQGDGYTF; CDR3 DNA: TGTGCCAGCAGCTCACCGGGACAGGGCGATGGCTACACCTTC
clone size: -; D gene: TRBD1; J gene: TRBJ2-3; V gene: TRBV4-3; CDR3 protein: CASSQTGGRTDTQYF; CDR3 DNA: TGCGCCAGCAGCCAGACAGGGGGCCGCACAGATACGCAGTATTTT
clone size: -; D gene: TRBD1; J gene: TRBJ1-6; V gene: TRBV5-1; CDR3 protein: CASSPGPGGTSPLHF; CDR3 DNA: TGCGCCAGCAGCCCGGGGCCAGGGGGTACTTCACCCCTCCACTTT